The text below deals with one T cell receptor beta chain. Its antigen remains unknown. The CDR3 consists of 17 residues. Trimming took 4 bases from V and 0 from J; bases not matched to a gene: 8. Germline CDR1 and CDR2: SNHLY and FYNNEI. This specimen comes from a study of cytomegalovirus exposure and HLA in healthy donors. The study's findings and limits: An analysis done earlier found most TCR beta V segments productive about 90% or about 30% of the time. From TCR beta sequences, most subjects' HLA-A and HLA-B alleles were reportedly predicted accurately.

The PCR made use of 60 Vbeta and 13 Jbeta primers. Method: immunoSEQ multiplex PCR; TCRdb's copy keeps in-frame clones and lacks some. This table has about 190,000 clones, 85% appearing once. The material sequenced was PBMCs. The receptor comes from a boy between 2 and 10 years old in good health and CMV-seronegative. The J gene is TRBJ2-1, the V gene TRBV2, with TRBD1 identical over 8 bases. The CDR3 DNA reads TGTGCCAGCAGTGTGCGAGACAGGGGATTCTCCTACAATGAGCAGTTCTTC. Its protein product is CASSVRDRGFSYNEQFF.